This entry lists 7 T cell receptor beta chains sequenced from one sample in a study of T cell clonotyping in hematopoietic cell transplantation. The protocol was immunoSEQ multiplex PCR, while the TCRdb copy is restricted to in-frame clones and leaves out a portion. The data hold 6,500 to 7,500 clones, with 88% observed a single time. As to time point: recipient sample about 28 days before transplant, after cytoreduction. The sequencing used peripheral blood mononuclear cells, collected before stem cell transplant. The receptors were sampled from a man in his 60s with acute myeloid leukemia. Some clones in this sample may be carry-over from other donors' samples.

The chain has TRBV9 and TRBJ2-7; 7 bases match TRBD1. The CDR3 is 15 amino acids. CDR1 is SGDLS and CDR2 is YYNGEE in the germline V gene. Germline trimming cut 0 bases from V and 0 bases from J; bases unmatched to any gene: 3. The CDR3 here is CASSVAWDSSYEQYF. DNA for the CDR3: TGTGCCAGCAGCGTAGCGTGGGACAGCTCCTACGAGCAGTACTTC.

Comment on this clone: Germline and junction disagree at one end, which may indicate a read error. CDR3 DNA: TGCGCCAGCAGCTTAGACCAATTGAAGACTGAAGCTTTCTTT. Translated, it gives CASSLDQLKTEAFF. The chain employs TRBV5-1 and TRBJ1-1; no definite D call. Germline lookup yields CDR1 SGHRS and CDR2 YFSETQ. CDR3 size: 14 residues.

CDR3 amino acids: CASSLVTGGPSTEAFF. The CDR3 DNA sequence: TGTGCCAGCAGTTTAGTGACAGGGGGCCCGAGCACTGAAGCTTTCTTT. V gene TRBV28 combines with J gene TRBJ1-1; 10 bases are shared with TRBD1. J was trimmed by 4 bases and V by 2 bases; bases with no gene match: 7. The germline gives CDR1 MDHEN, CDR2 SYDVKM. This CDR3 spans 16 amino acids.

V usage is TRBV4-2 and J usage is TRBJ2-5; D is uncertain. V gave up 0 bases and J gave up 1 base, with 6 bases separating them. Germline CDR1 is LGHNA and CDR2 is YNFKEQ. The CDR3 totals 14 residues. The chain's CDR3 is CASSQDRGQETQYF. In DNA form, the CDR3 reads TGTGCCAGCAGCCAAGACCGAGGCCAAGAGACCCAGTACTTC.

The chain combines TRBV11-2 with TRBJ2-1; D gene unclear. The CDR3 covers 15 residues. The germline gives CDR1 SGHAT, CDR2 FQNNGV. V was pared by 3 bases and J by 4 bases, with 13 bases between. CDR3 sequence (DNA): TGTGCCAGCAGCTTGACTTCGAACGGGTACAATGAGCAGTTCTTC. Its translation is CASSLTSNGYNEQFF.

CDR3: CASGPQGGRNQPQHF. The CDR3 coding sequence is TGTGCCAGCGGGCCCCAAGGGGGCAGAAATCAGCCCCAGCATTTT. The chain links TRBV19 to TRBJ1-5, with 7 bases fitting TRBD1. In germline, CDR1 is LNHDA, CDR2 SQIVND (reference sequence). V dropped 9 bases and J dropped 4; count of bases not matched to a gene: 12. This CDR3 spans 15 amino acids.

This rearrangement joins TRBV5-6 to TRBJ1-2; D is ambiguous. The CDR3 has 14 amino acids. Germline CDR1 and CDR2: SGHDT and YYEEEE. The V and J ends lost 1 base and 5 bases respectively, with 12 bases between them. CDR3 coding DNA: TGTGCCAGCAGCTTGTTACCCGAAAGGTATGGCTACACCTTC. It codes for CASSLLPERYGYTF.